A selection of T cell receptor beta chains follows, all from one sample in a study of early T cells in non-severe SARS-CoV-2 infection. TCRdb itself ran the 5' RACE reads through MiXCR, one entry per CDR3 protein. The sample carries fewer than 30,000 distinct CDR3 sequences, roughly 4.2% recorded once. The sample comprised whole blood. These receptors were obtained from an adult who was a healthcare worker with PCR-confirmed SARS-CoV-2 infection or an uninfected control (not recorded which). Each CDR3 is given with its conserved first and last residue. Fields, in order: J gene, clone size, V gene, D gene, CDR3 DNA, CDR3 protein. D genes are given only for firm matches. Rows give clone size only sometimes, using once, few, many, or a class for an expanded clone.

>TRBJ2-3|-|TRBV7-7|-
TGTGCCAGCAGCCCCATAGCGATCCCCACAGATACGCAGTATTTT
CASSPIAIPTDTQYF
>TRBJ1-3|many|TRBV12-3/TRBV12-4|-
TGTGCCAGCTCCTCCGGGGGGAATCGGAACACCATATATTTT
CASSSGGNRNTIYF
>TRBJ2-7|few|TRBV20-1|TRBD1
TGCAGTGCTAGAGACCGGGACAGAATTACCTACGAGCAGTACTTC
CSARDRDRITYEQYF
>TRBJ2-4|many|TRBV20-1|-
TGCAGTGCTAGAGACAGGGAAATCGGGATTCAGTACTTC
CSARDREIGIQYF
>TRBJ2-1|many|TRBV4-1|TRBD2
TGCGCCAGCAGCCAAGATAGAGCGGGAGGGAATGAGCAGTTCTTC
CASSQDRAGGNEQFF
>TRBJ2-7|many|TRBV28|-
TGTGCCAGCGGAGGAGGCAACTTC
CASGGGNF
>TRBJ1-1|few|TRBV11-2|-
TGTGCCAGCAGCCCCGGTTGGACTGAAGCTTTCTTT
CASSPGWTEAFF
>TRBJ1-4|many|TRBV7-9|-
TGTGCCAGCAGCTTTGACCGAGCAACTAATGAAAAACTGTTTTTT
CASSFDRATNEKLFF
>TRBJ1-1|-|TRBV7-2|-
TGTGCCAGCAGCTTAAAAATGGGCACTGAAGCTTTCTTT
CASSLKMGTEAFF
>TRBJ2-3|few|TRBV7-2|-
TGTGCCAGCAGCCCCCCCTCAGATACGCAGTATTTT
CASSPPSDTQYF
>TRBJ2-3|many|TRBV29-1|-
TGCAGCGTTGAAGCGGGGCGGGCAGATACGCAGTATTTT
CSVEAGRADTQYF
>TRBJ1-1|few|TRBV11-2|-
TGTGCCAGCAGATTAACGCAGGTCGGTGAAGCTTTCTTT
CASRLTQVGEAFF
>TRBJ2-7|many|TRBV29-1|-
TGCAGCGTTGTAAGGGGAACCTACGAGCAGTACTTC
CSVVRGTYEQYF
>TRBJ2-4|many|TRBV6-2/TRBV6-3|-
TGTGCCAGCAGTTACCCAACAGGACGGAGTCAAAACATTCAGTACTTC
CASSYPTGRSQNIQYF
>TRBJ2-7|many|TRBV5-1|TRBD1
TGCGCCAGCAGCCAGGACAGGGGCGAGCAGTACTTC
CASSQDRGEQYF
>TRBJ1-5|many|TRBV6-5|-
TGTGCCAGCAGTTACGGGCAGGGTAGCAATCAGCCCCAGCATTTT
CASSYGQGSNQPQHF
>TRBJ1-1|medium-sized|TRBV2|-
TGTGCCAGCAGTGGCCCGGCGGCAGCCAGTGAAGCTTTCTTT
CASSGPAAASEAFF
>TRBJ2-1|many|TRBV12-5|-
TGTGCTAGTGGTTTCGGAGGGGGGCGTGAGCAGTTCTTC
CASGFGGGREQFF
>TRBJ2-3|many|TRBV2|TRBD2
TGTGCCAGCAGTTGGACTAGCGGGAGGGGAGATACGCAGTATTTT
CASSWTSGRGDTQYF
>TRBJ2-1|many|TRBV6-1|-
TGTGCCAGCAGTGAAGTAACGTTGCGACAGTTCAGTCGGATCCATGAGCAGTTCTTC
CASSEVTLRQFSRIHEQFF
>TRBJ2-1|few|TRBV11-2|-
TGTGCCAGCATCCCAATAAGAAATGAGCAGTTCTTC
CASIPIRNEQFF
>TRBJ1-5|-|TRBV14|-
TGTGCCAGCAGCCAAGGCGGGAGCCAGCCCCAGCATTTT
CASSQGGSQPQHF
>TRBJ2-5|-|TRBV20-1|-
TGCAGTGCTAGGAACGCCGCTGGGACACCCAGGGAGACCCAGTACTTC
CSARNAAGTPRETQYF
>TRBJ2-5|many|TRBV5-1|-
TGCGCCAGCAGGCCGACAGATCAGGAGACCCAGTACTTC
CASRPTDQETQYF
>TRBJ1-4|many|TRBV5-1|TRBD1
TGCGCCAGCAGCTTGGATTCCGACAGGGTTCGGGAAAAACTGTTTTTT
CASSLDSDRVREKLFF
>TRBJ1-2|many|TRBV20-1|-
TGCAGTGCTAGAATGGGCTTCATGCGTGGCTACACCTTC
CSARMGFMRGYTF
>TRBJ1-6|many|TRBV2|-
TGTGCCAGCAGCCCCAGACAGGCGGGTAATTCACCCCTCCACTTT
CASSPRQAGNSPLHF
>TRBJ1-2|many|TRBV10-3|TRBD1
TGTGCCATCCTTGCCGGACAGGCGCCTAACTATGGCTACACCTTC
CAILAGQAPNYGYTF
>TRBJ1-4|many|TRBV6-6|-
TGTGCCAGCAGATCTACAGGCGCTAATGAAAAACTGTTTTTT
CASRSTGANEKLFF
>TRBJ2-7|many|TRBV11-2|TRBD2
TGTGCCAGCAGCTTGTGGACTAGCGGGAGACGGAACGAGCAGTACTTC
CASSLWTSGRRNEQYF
>TRBJ2-1|many|TRBV3-1|-
TGTGCCAGCAGCCAAGTCTCCGTAAATGAGCAGTTCTTC
CASSQVSVNEQFF
>TRBJ2-7|medium-sized|TRBV11-2|TRBD1
TGTGCCAGCAGCCCGGGACAGGGCTACGAGCAGTACTTC
CASSPGQGYEQYF